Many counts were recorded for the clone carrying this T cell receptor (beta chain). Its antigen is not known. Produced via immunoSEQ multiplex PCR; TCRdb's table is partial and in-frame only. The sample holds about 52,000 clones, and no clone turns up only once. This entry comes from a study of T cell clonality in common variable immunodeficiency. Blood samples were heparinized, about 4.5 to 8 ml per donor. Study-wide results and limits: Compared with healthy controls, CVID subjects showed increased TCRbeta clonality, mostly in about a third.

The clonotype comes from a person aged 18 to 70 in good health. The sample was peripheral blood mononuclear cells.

CDR3 residues: CSASVRTGEGLLLYNEQFF. The sequenced part of the CDR3 DNA is TGCAGTGCTAGTGTCCGGACAGGGGAGGGTTTGCTCCTCTACAATGAG. The chain combines TRBV20-1 with TRBJ2-1; 9 bases line up with TRBD1. The CDR3 end falls 3 residues outside the read, so it is completed with the germline J gene. The CDR3 contains 19 residues. Germline loops: CDR1 DFQATT, CDR2 SNEGSKA (reference sequence). V gave up 3 bases and J gave up 3 bases; unmatched junction bases: 18.